Below, 3 T cell receptor beta chains from the same sample are listed, as sequenced in a study of T cell repertoires in cytomegalovirus infection. TCRdb ran MiXCR on the reads and lists one entry per CDR3 protein. The profile shows nearly 650,000 distinct CDR3 sequences, roughly 26% of them singletons. The sequenced sample was CD8+ T cells from PBMCs. These receptors were obtained from a human donor in good health (CMV status not recorded). Some clones in this sample may be carry-over from other donors' samples.

The rearrangement links TRBV12-5 to TRBJ1-5; D is unclear. The CDR3 has 15 amino acids. The germline CDR1 and CDR2 sequences are LGHNT and FRNRAP. With 2 bases removed from V and 5 bases from J, the gap between germline ends came to 13 bases. CDR3 sequence: CASGLSPAMDQPQHF. CDR3 in DNA: TGTGCTAGTGGTTTGTCCCCCGCAATGGATCAGCCCCAGCATTTT.

This chain joins TRBV7-9 and TRBJ2-4; either TRBD1 or TRBD2 may fit D (6 bases each). CDR1 is SEHNR and CDR2 is FQNEAQ in the germline V gene (reference sequence). Trimming shortened V by 4 bases and J by 0 bases, and 16 bases separated the two germline ends. This CDR3 is 17 amino acids long. The CDR3 nucleotides read TGTGCCAGCAGCTCCCGGAGGGGGGAAGGAGCCAAAAACATTCAGTACTTC. As protein: CASSSRRGEGAKNIQYF.

This clonotype was detected ten times or more. The genes are TRBV6-1 and TRBJ2-1; no clear D. Trimming removed 1 base at V and 7 bases at J, with 5 bases between. Germline lookup yields CDR1 MNHNS and CDR2 SASEGT. The CDR3 loop spans 12 amino acids. This CDR3 is CASSEGGNEQFF. In DNA, the CDR3 is TGTGCCAGCAGTGAAGGGGGTAATGAGCAGTTCTTC.